This T cell receptor (beta chain) is drawn from a study of T cells in Graves' hyperthyroidism and ophthalmopathy. Study findings and constraints: The model predicted ophthalmopathy a median roughly 6.3 months before onset.

RNA transcripts gave rise to amplified TCR beta CDR3 regions. The HTBI primer set served for first-round RT-PCR of the TCR CDR3. TCRdb used MiXCR to reprocess the multiplex PCR reads, holding one entry per CDR3 protein. This table holds hundreds of thousands of distinct CDR3 sequences, 14% found once. V gave up 4 bases and J gave up 2 bases; unmatched junction bases: 7. Germline V gene data show CDR1 as SGHTA and CDR2 as FQGTGA. The CDR3 extends over 16 amino acids. This clonotype was observed a few times. Its antigen is currently unknown. This rearrangement joins TRBV7-3 to TRBJ2-2, with 7 nucleotides matching TRBD1. The receptor's source is a woman between 18 and 29 years old with Graves' hyperthyroidism. The sequenced sample was blood. CDR3 sequence (DNA): TGTGCCAGCAGCTCAGAAGGGGGCCTTAACACCGGGGAGCTGTTTTTT. Protein product: CASSSEGGLNTGELFF.